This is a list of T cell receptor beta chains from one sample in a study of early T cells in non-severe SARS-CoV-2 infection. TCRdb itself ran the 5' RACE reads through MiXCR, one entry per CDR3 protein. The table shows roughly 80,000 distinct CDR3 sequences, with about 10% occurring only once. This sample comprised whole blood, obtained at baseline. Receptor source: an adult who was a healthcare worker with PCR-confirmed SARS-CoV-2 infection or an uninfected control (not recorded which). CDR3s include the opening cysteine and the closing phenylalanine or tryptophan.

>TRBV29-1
CSVLLKSGQGNTIYF
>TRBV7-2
CASSLSSYNSPLHF
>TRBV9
CASSVSPQGVGGEKLFF
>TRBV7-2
CASSFRGPNEKLFF
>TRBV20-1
CSAREQETGATGELFF
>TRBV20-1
CSAEPLLSQETQYF
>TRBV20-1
CSATSGQGWGEAFF
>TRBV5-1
CASSAGTYTDTQYF
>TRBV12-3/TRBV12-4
CASSLEYTGELFF
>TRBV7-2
CASSASSFYEQFF
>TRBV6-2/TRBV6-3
CASSYQENQPQHF
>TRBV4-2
CASSQPRTSGDLGTDTQYF
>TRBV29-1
CSAGGGGTTEAFF
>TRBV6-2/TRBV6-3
CASLIPGDTQYF
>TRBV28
CASRQGTYNEQFF
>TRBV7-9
CASRKGDQPQHF
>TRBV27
CASSRDRGGETQYF
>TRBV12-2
CASRLAQNLNEQYF
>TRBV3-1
CASSHQTSGGNSYNEQFF
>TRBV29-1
CSVFENSYEQYF
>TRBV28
CASSIPGTGEQETQYF
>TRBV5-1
CASSPPGGTGVADTQYF
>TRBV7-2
CASSLIAGVYNEQFF
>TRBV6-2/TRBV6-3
CASSRDRDTGNTEAFF
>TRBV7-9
CASSSEPADTQYF
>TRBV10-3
CAISNNVNYGYTF
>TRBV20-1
CSASGSGGATDEQFF
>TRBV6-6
CASTSPETQYF
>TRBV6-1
CASSDEGTGGDYTF
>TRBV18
CASSPVGREQYF
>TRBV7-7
CASSEGLAGDTQYF
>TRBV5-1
CASRGGLADEQYF
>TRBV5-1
CASSPGGGDEQFF
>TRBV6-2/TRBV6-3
CASRSSGGHNEQFF
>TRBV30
CAWSRGTNTEAFF
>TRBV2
CASSEGQSQHF
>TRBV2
CASSEGISGGYGYTF
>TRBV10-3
CANSRTPSRTDTQYF
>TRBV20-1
CSARENWGINSPLHF
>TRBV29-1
CSVAGGGPSTDTQYF
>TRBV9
CASTPTGGTYGYTF
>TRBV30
CASSRALGTGELFF
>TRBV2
CASSLSSGYNEQFF
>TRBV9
CASSANLGTEAFF
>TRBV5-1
CASSTPGQMNTEAFF
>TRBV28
CASSPGPYGYTF
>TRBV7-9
CASSLAGLAETQYF
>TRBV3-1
CASSQGASSLSGANVLTF
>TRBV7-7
CASSSARNTGELFF
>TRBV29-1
CSVGDTGLTDTQYF
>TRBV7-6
CASSPIAKPLLGTVPLWSVYEQYF
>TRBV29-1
CSVDVGKETQYF
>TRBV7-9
CASITPGPESTEAFF
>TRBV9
CASSGTSGGETQYF